This is a list of T cell receptor beta chains from one sample in a study of Ad26.COV2.S vaccination and SARS-CoV-2 variants. Clones were sequenced by immunoSEQ multiplex PCR, and TCRdb holds only the in-frame ones, with some missing. The repertoire holds roughly 380,000 clones, with around 87% as singletons. This specimen consisted of peripheral blood, obtained in a trial of Ad26.COV2.S vaccine versus placebo. Source of these receptors: a person between 18 and 65 years old who received the Ad26.COV2.S COVID-19 vaccine or a placebo. The CDR3 runs from the conserved cysteine through the conserved F or W. The order of the fields is D gene, J gene, clone size, V gene, CDR3 protein, CDR3 DNA. The D gene is left open where the match is weak. A row's size may be missing; if present it is once, few, many or a size class.

d_call: -
j_call: TRBJ1-4
clone_size: once
v_call: TRBV7-2
cdr3_aa: CASSLAGTNEKLFF
cdr3_nt: TGTGCCAGCAGCTTAGCAGGAACTAATGAAAAACTGTTTTTT

d_call: -
j_call: TRBJ2-7
clone_size: -
v_call: TRBV12-3/TRBV12-4
cdr3_aa: CASSSTNSYEQYF
cdr3_nt: TGTGCCAGCAGTTCCACTAACTCCTACGAGCAGTACTTC

d_call: -
j_call: TRBJ1-5
clone_size: -
v_call: TRBV7-9
cdr3_aa: CASSLAGDQPQHF
cdr3_nt: TGTGCCAGCAGCTTAGCGGGGGATCAGCCCCAGCATTTT

d_call: -
j_call: TRBJ2-2
clone_size: -
v_call: TRBV6-4
cdr3_aa: CASSDGPDTGELFF
cdr3_nt: TGTGCCAGCAGTGACGGACCGGACACCGGGGAGCTGTTTTTT

d_call: -
j_call: TRBJ2-3
clone_size: -
v_call: TRBV7-3
cdr3_aa: CASSSIGGAPDTQYF
cdr3_nt: TGTGCCAGCAGCTCCATCGGTGGGGCCCCAGATACGCAGTATTTT

d_call: -
j_call: TRBJ2-7
clone_size: -
v_call: TRBV7-9
cdr3_aa: CASSLISGAYEQYF
cdr3_nt: TGTGCCAGCAGCCTTATCTCAGGAGCCTACGAGCAGTACTTC

d_call: -
j_call: TRBJ2-7
clone_size: -
v_call: TRBV6-5
cdr3_aa: CASSYPGTYEQYF
cdr3_nt: TGTGCCAGCAGTTACCCGGGGACTTACGAGCAGTACTTC

d_call: -
j_call: TRBJ1-2
clone_size: few
v_call: TRBV2
cdr3_aa: CASTSGYGYTF
cdr3_nt: TGTGCCAGCACATCCGGGTATGGCTACACCTTC

d_call: TRBD1
j_call: TRBJ2-5
clone_size: -
v_call: TRBV29-1
cdr3_aa: CSVYDRGAWETQYF
cdr3_nt: TGCAGCGTTTACGACAGGGGGGCTTGGGAGACCCAGTACTTC

d_call: -
j_call: TRBJ1-1
clone_size: once
v_call: TRBV11-2
cdr3_aa: CASSPGEGTEAFF
cdr3_nt: TGTGCCAGCAGCCCAGGGGAGGGCACTGAAGCTTTCTTT

d_call: -
j_call: TRBJ2-3
clone_size: -
v_call: TRBV3-1/TRBV3-2
cdr3_aa: CASSQDPPPDTDTQYF
cdr3_nt: TGTGCCAGCAGCCAAGACCCCCCACCAGACACAGATACGCAGTATTTT

d_call: TRBD2
j_call: TRBJ2-3
clone_size: -
v_call: TRBV19
cdr3_aa: CASSREDARTDTQYF
cdr3_nt: TGTGCCAGTAGTCGGGAGGACGCCAGGACAGATACGCAGTATTTT

d_call: TRBD1
j_call: TRBJ2-2
clone_size: -
v_call: TRBV9
cdr3_aa: CASSVEGANSGELFF
cdr3_nt: TGTGCCAGCAGCGTAGAGGGGGCTAACTCCGGGGAGCTGTTTTTT

d_call: -
j_call: TRBJ2-7
clone_size: -
v_call: TRBV7-3
cdr3_aa: CASSREDGYEQYF
cdr3_nt: TGTGCCAGCAGCCGTGAGGACGGCTACGAGCAGTACTTC

d_call: -
j_call: TRBJ1-1
clone_size: -
v_call: TRBV4-1
cdr3_aa: CASSHPGLGPPREAFF
cdr3_nt: TGCGCCAGCAGCCACCCTGGGCTGGGACCCCCGAGAGAAGCTTTCTTT

d_call: -
j_call: TRBJ2-7
clone_size: -
v_call: TRBV6-2/TRBV6-3
cdr3_aa: CASSPSHDPSSYEQYF
cdr3_nt: TGTGCCAGCAGTCCGAGTCACGATCCGAGCTCCTACGAGCAGTACTTC

d_call: -
j_call: TRBJ1-5
clone_size: once
v_call: TRBV7-9
cdr3_aa: CASAGSSNQPQHF
cdr3_nt: TGTGCCAGCGCGGGCTCGAGCAATCAGCCCCAGCATTTT

d_call: -
j_call: TRBJ2-7
clone_size: -
v_call: TRBV4-1
cdr3_aa: CASSQDQTIYEQYF
cdr3_nt: TGCGCCAGCAGCCAAGACCAGACCATCTACGAGCAGTACTTC

d_call: TRBD2
j_call: TRBJ2-3
clone_size: -
v_call: TRBV7-9
cdr3_aa: CASTSSGGPSTDTQYF
cdr3_nt: TGTGCCAGCACGTCTAGCGGGGGCCCTAGCACAGATACGCAGTATTTT

d_call: TRBD1
j_call: TRBJ2-7
clone_size: -
v_call: TRBV6-6
cdr3_aa: CASYGQGEPYEQYF
cdr3_nt: TGTGCCAGCTACGGACAGGGGGAGCCCTACGAGCAGTACTTC

d_call: -
j_call: TRBJ1-1
clone_size: -
v_call: TRBV9
cdr3_aa: CASSEQGMNTEAFF
cdr3_nt: TGTGCCAGCAGCGAACAGGGAATGAACACTGAAGCTTTCTTT

d_call: TRBD1
j_call: TRBJ1-2
clone_size: -
v_call: TRBV5-6
cdr3_aa: CASSPPGQGAGGYTF
cdr3_nt: TGTGCCAGCAGCCCCCCGGGACAGGGGGCGGGCGGCTACACCTTC

d_call: TRBD1
j_call: TRBJ2-3
clone_size: -
v_call: TRBV19
cdr3_aa: CASSPGTGVGDTQYF
cdr3_nt: TGTGCCAGTAGTCCCGGGACAGGGGTTGGAGATACGCAGTATTTT

d_call: TRBD1
j_call: TRBJ2-3
clone_size: -
v_call: TRBV7-2
cdr3_aa: CASSRTGQTTDTQYF
cdr3_nt: TGTGCCAGCAGCAGAACGGGACAGACCACAGATACGCAGTATTTT

d_call: -
j_call: TRBJ2-7
clone_size: -
v_call: TRBV6-6
cdr3_aa: CASSYGTQSSYEQYF
cdr3_nt: TGTGCCAGCAGTTACGGGACCCAGAGCTCCTACGAGCAGTACTTC

d_call: TRBD1
j_call: TRBJ2-1
clone_size: -
v_call: TRBV27
cdr3_aa: CASRSDRGNNEQFF
cdr3_nt: TGTGCCAGCAGAAGCGACAGGGGTAACAATGAGCAGTTCTTC

d_call: TRBD1
j_call: TRBJ2-5
clone_size: -
v_call: TRBV29-1
cdr3_aa: CSVEVGTGGGETQYF
cdr3_nt: TGCAGCGTTGAAGTCGGGACAGGGGGGGGAGAGACCCAGTACTTC

d_call: -
j_call: TRBJ2-5
clone_size: -
v_call: TRBV6-5
cdr3_aa: CASRPGGKETQYF
cdr3_nt: TGTGCCAGCAGGCCGGGGGGCAAAGAGACCCAGTACTTC

d_call: TRBD1
j_call: TRBJ1-1
clone_size: -
v_call: TRBV9
cdr3_aa: CASSAGTVHPAFF
cdr3_nt: TGTGCCAGCAGCGCAGGGACAGTACATCCGGCTTTCTTT

d_call: -
j_call: TRBJ2-3
clone_size: -
v_call: TRBV4-2
cdr3_aa: CASSQAGALTDTQYF
cdr3_nt: TGTGCCAGCAGCCAAGCGGGGGCTCTCACAGATACGCAGTATTTT

d_call: -
j_call: TRBJ1-5
clone_size: -
v_call: TRBV6-5
cdr3_aa: CASFGPGNQPQHF
cdr3_nt: TGTGCCAGCTTTGGTCCGGGCAATCAGCCCCAGCATTTT

d_call: -
j_call: TRBJ1-6
clone_size: -
v_call: TRBV30
cdr3_aa: CAWGDNSPLHF
cdr3_nt: TGTGCCTGGGGCGATAATTCACCCCTCCACTTT

d_call: TRBD2
j_call: TRBJ2-1
clone_size: -
v_call: TRBV9
cdr3_aa: CASSVTSGVPLRDEQFF
cdr3_nt: TGTGCCAGCAGCGTGACTAGCGGGGTTCCTCTTAGGGATGAGCAGTTCTTC

d_call: -
j_call: TRBJ2-5
clone_size: -
v_call: TRBV28
cdr3_aa: CASRITGRRQETQYF
cdr3_nt: TGTGCCAGCAGAATCACCGGACGACGACAAGAGACCCAGTACTTC

d_call: -
j_call: TRBJ1-5
clone_size: -
v_call: TRBV7-9
cdr3_aa: CASSPAQGNQPQHF
cdr3_nt: TGTGCCAGCAGCCCCGCGCAGGGCAATCAGCCCCAGCATTTT

d_call: TRBD1
j_call: TRBJ2-1
clone_size: -
v_call: TRBV7-9
cdr3_aa: CASSLIGTGLVNEQFF
cdr3_nt: TGTGCCAGCAGCTTAATAGGGACAGGGTTAGTCAATGAGCAGTTCTTC

d_call: -
j_call: TRBJ2-6
clone_size: -
v_call: TRBV6-5
cdr3_aa: CASSYHGTGANVLTF
cdr3_nt: TGTGCCAGCAGTTACCACGGAACTGGGGCCAACGTCCTGACTTTC

d_call: TRBD2
j_call: TRBJ2-1
clone_size: -
v_call: TRBV6-5
cdr3_aa: CASRGLAGGGNEQFF
cdr3_nt: TGTGCCAGCCGGGGCCTAGCGGGCGGGGGCAATGAGCAGTTCTTC

d_call: -
j_call: TRBJ2-2
clone_size: once
v_call: TRBV15
cdr3_aa: CATSRGTGPNTGELFF
cdr3_nt: TGTGCCACCAGCAGAGGAACAGGGCCGAACACCGGGGAGCTGTTTTTT

d_call: -
j_call: TRBJ2-1
clone_size: -
v_call: TRBV6-2/TRBV6-3
cdr3_aa: CASSYSGTTYNEQFF
cdr3_nt: TGTGCCAGCAGTTACTCTGGGACCACATACAATGAGCAGTTCTTC

d_call: -
j_call: TRBJ1-5
clone_size: -
v_call: TRBV18
cdr3_aa: CASHPGGDGQPQHF
cdr3_nt: TGTGCATCCCATCCGGGGGGGGACGGTCAGCCCCAGCATTTT

d_call: TRBD1
j_call: TRBJ2-1
clone_size: once
v_call: TRBV7-3
cdr3_aa: CASSLSLGTGVNEQFF
cdr3_nt: TGTGCCAGCAGCTTAAGTCTCGGGACAGGGGTTAATGAGCAGTTCTTC

d_call: TRBD1
j_call: TRBJ2-1
clone_size: -
v_call: TRBV5-1
cdr3_aa: CASSPGQVNNEQFF
cdr3_nt: TGCGCCAGCAGCCCCGGACAGGTGAACAATGAGCAGTTCTTC

d_call: -
j_call: TRBJ1-4
clone_size: -
v_call: TRBV29-1
cdr3_aa: CSVEWGGSEKLFF
cdr3_nt: TGCAGCGTTGAATGGGGGGGTAGTGAAAAACTGTTTTTT

d_call: TRBD1
j_call: TRBJ2-7
clone_size: -
v_call: TRBV5-4
cdr3_aa: CASSIGQGESYEQYF
cdr3_nt: TGTGCCAGCAGCATAGGACAGGGGGAGTCCTACGAGCAGTACTTC

d_call: -
j_call: TRBJ1-2
clone_size: -
v_call: TRBV24-1
cdr3_aa: CATSDLRGEDGYTF
cdr3_nt: TGTGCCACCAGTGATTTACGAGGGGAAGATGGCTACACCTTC

d_call: TRBD2
j_call: TRBJ2-3
clone_size: once
v_call: TRBV5-1
cdr3_aa: CASSSAGADTQYF
cdr3_nt: TGCGCCAGCAGCTCCGCGGGGGCAGATACGCAGTATTTT

d_call: -
j_call: TRBJ1-1
clone_size: -
v_call: TRBV6-2/TRBV6-3
cdr3_aa: CASNPGEDTEAFF
cdr3_nt: TGTGCCAGCAACCCAGGGGAGGACACTGAAGCTTTCTTT

d_call: -
j_call: TRBJ2-1
clone_size: -
v_call: TRBV11-3
cdr3_aa: CASSLNSRYNEQFF
cdr3_nt: TGTGCCAGCAGCTTAAACAGCCGTTACAATGAGCAGTTCTTC

d_call: TRBD1
j_call: TRBJ1-1
clone_size: -
v_call: TRBV28
cdr3_aa: CASSSPDRGGTEAFF
cdr3_nt: TGTGCCAGCAGCTCTCCAGACAGGGGTGGCACTGAAGCTTTCTTT

d_call: TRBD1
j_call: TRBJ2-5
clone_size: few
v_call: TRBV5-1
cdr3_aa: CASSLSTGEEETQYF
cdr3_nt: TGCGCCAGCAGCTTGTCAACAGGGGAAGAGGAGACCCAGTACTTC

d_call: TRBD2
j_call: TRBJ2-1
clone_size: -
v_call: TRBV29-1
cdr3_aa: CSDRLAGGREQFF
cdr3_nt: TGCAGCGACCGACTAGCGGGGGGCCGGGAGCAGTTCTTC

d_call: -
j_call: TRBJ1-1
clone_size: -
v_call: TRBV5-1
cdr3_aa: CASSLEPSSPEAFF
cdr3_nt: TGCGCCAGCAGCCTGGAACCAAGTAGTCCTGAAGCTTTCTTT

d_call: -
j_call: TRBJ2-7
clone_size: -
v_call: TRBV15
cdr3_aa: CATSREGNRAGYEQYF
cdr3_nt: TGTGCCACCAGCAGAGAGGGGAATCGGGCAGGCTACGAGCAGTACTTC

d_call: TRBD1
j_call: TRBJ1-5
clone_size: -
v_call: TRBV19
cdr3_aa: CATQGVRSNQPQHF
cdr3_nt: TGTGCCACACAGGGGGTGAGGAGCAATCAGCCCCAGCATTTT

d_call: TRBD1
j_call: TRBJ1-5
clone_size: -
v_call: TRBV6-5
cdr3_aa: CASSRQGSSNQPQHF
cdr3_nt: TGTGCCAGCAGTCGACAGGGTTCAAGCAATCAGCCCCAGCATTTT

d_call: TRBD1
j_call: TRBJ1-2
clone_size: -
v_call: TRBV7-9
cdr3_aa: CASSEGQGIYGYTF
cdr3_nt: TGTGCCAGCAGCGAGGGACAGGGAATCTATGGCTACACCTTC